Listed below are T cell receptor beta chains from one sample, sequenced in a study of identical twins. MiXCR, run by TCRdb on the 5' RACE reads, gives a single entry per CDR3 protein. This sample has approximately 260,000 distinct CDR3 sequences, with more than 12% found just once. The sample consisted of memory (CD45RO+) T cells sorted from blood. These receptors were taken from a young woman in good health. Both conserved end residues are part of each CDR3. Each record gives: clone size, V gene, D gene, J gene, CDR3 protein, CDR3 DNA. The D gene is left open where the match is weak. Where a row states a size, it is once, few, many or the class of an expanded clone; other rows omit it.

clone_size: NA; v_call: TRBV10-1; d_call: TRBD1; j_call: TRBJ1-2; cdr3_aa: CASTNSAGTGYYGYTF; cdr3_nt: TGCGCCAGCACTAACTCGGCCGGGACAGGCTACTATGGCTACACCTTC
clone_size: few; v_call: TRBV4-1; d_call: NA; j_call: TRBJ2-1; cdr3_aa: CASSPATGSSYNEQFF; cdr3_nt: TGCGCCAGCAGCCCAGCAACGGGGAGCTCCTACAATGAGCAGTTCTTC
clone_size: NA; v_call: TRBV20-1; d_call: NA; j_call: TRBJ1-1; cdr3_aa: CSAISGRMNTEAFF; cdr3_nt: TGCAGTGCTATATCGGGGCGGATGAACACTGAAGCTTTCTTT
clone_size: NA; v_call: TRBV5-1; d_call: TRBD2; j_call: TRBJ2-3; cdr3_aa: CASSRRRGGGRGDTQYF; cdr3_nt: TGCGCCAGCAGCCGCAGGAGAGGTGGCGGGAGAGGGGATACGCAGTATTTT
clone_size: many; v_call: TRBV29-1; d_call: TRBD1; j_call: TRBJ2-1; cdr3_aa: CSVRTPTGAGNEQFF; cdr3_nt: TGCAGCGTTCGAACCCCCACAGGGGCTGGCAATGAGCAGTTCTTC
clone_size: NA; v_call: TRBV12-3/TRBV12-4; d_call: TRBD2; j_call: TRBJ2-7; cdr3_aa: CASSLRTSGYEQYF; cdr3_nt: TGTGCCAGCAGTTTGCGGACTAGCGGCTACGAGCAGTACTTC
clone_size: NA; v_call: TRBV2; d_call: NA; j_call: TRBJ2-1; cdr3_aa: CASSLDVEQFF; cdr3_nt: TGTGCCAGTAGTCTAGACGTTGAGCAGTTCTTC
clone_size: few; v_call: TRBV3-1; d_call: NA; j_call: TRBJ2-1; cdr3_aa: CASSQGLFWGEQFF; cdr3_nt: TGTGCCAGCAGCCAAGGACTTTTTTGGGGGGAGCAGTTCTTC
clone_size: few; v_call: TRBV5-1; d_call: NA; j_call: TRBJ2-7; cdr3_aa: CASSLEGPEQYF; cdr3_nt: TGCGCCAGCAGCTTGGAGGGGCCCGAGCAGTACTTC
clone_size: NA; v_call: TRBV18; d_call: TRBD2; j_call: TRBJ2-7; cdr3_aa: CASSPPPSGRTYEQYF; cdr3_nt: TGTGCCAGCTCACCCCCCCCTAGCGGGAGGACCTACGAGCAGTACTTC
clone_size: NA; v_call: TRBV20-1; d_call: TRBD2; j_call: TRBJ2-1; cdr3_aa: CSARGADGGGYNEQFF; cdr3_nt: TGCAGTGCTAGAGGCGCCGATGGGGGGGGATACAATGAGCAGTTCTTC
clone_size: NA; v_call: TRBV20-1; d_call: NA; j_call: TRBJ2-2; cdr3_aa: CSARDFGGGANTGELFF; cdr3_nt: TGCAGTGCTAGAGATTTCGGAGGGGGGGCGAACACCGGGGAGCTGTTTTTT
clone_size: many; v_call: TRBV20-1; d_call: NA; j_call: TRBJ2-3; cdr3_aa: CSATTDTQYF; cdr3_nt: TGCAGTGCTACCACAGATACGCAGTATTTT
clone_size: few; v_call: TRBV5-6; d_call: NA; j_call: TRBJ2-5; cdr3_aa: CASSPGRVQETQYF; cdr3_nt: TGTGCCAGCAGTCCGGGGCGGGTACAAGAGACCCAGTACTTC
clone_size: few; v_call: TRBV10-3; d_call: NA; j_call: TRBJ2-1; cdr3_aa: CAISEFRGVYNEQFF; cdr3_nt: TGTGCCATCAGTGAGTTCAGGGGGGTTTACAATGAGCAGTTCTTC
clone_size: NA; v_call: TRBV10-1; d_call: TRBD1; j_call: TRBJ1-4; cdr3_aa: CASSNAPGQGNEKLFF; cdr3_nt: TGCGCCAGCAGTAACGCTCCGGGACAGGGTAATGAAAAACTGTTTTTT
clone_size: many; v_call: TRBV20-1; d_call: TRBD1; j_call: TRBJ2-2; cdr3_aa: CSAKGQGDTGELFF; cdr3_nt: TGCAGTGCTAAAGGGCAGGGGGACACCGGGGAGCTGTTTTTT
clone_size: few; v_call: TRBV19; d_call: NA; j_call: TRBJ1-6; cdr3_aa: CASSIQGSSPLHF; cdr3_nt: TGTGCCAGTAGTATACAGGGCTCTTCACCCCTCCACTTT
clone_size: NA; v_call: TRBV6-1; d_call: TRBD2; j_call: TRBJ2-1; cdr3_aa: CATWTSGAYNEQFF; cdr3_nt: TGTGCCACCTGGACTAGCGGGGCCTACAATGAGCAGTTCTTC
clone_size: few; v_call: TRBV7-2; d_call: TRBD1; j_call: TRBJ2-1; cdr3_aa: CASRPLDRGGGNEQFF; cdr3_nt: TGTGCCAGCAGGCCGTTGGACAGGGGGGGAGGTAATGAGCAGTTCTTC
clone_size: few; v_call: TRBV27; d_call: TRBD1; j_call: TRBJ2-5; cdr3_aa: CASSDRGPIETQYF; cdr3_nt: TGTGCCAGCTCGGACAGGGGCCCTATAGAGACCCAGTACTTC
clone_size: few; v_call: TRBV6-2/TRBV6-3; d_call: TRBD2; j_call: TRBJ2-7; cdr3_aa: CASKHHGLAGVYEQYF; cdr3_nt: TGTGCCAGCAAACACCATGGACTAGCGGGAGTGTACGAGCAGTACTTC
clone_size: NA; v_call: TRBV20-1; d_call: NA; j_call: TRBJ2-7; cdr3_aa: CSASWSGRHEQYF; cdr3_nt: TGCAGTGCTAGTTGGTCAGGGAGGCACGAGCAGTACTTC
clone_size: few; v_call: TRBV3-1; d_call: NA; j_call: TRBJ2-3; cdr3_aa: CASSQIHGNTDTQYF; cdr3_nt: TGTGCCAGCAGTCAGATACACGGAAACACAGATACGCAGTATTTT
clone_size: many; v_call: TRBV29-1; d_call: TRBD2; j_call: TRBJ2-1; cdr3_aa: CSVETRGSRYNEQFF; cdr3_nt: TGCAGCGTTGAAACTCGCGGGAGTCGCTACAATGAGCAGTTCTTC
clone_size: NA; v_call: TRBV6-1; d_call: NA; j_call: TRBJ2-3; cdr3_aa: CASSHRAFSTDTQYF; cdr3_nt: TGTGCCAGCAGTCATAGGGCTTTTAGCACAGATACGCAGTATTTT
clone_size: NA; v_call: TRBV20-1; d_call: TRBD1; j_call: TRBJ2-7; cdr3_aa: CSAREDRDEQYF; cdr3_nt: TGCAGTGCTAGGGAAGACAGGGACGAGCAGTACTTC
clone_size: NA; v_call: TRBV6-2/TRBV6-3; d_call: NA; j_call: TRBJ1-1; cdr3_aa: CASNRPLGTEAFF; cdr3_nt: TGTGCCAGCAATCGTCCTCTAGGCACTGAAGCTTTCTTT
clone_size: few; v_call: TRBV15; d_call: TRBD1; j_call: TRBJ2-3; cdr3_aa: CATSPTTDYRGPPDTQYF; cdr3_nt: TGTGCCACCAGCCCCACTACGGACTACAGGGGGCCTCCAGATACGCAGTATTTT